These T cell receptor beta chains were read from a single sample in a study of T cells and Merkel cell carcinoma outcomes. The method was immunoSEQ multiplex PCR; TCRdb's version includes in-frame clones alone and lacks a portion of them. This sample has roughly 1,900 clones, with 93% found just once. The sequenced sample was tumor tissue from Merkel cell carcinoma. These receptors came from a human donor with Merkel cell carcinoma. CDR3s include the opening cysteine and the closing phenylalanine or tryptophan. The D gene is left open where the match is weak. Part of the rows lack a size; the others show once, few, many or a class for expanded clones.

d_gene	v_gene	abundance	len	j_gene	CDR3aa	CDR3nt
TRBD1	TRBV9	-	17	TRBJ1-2	CASSVDYFRGGAVGYTF	TGTGCCAGCAGCGTGGACTACTTCAGGGGGGGAGCGGTTGGCTACACCTTC
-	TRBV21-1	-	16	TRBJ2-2	CASSNSPLEGSGELFF	TGTGCCAGCAGCAACTCTCCGCTGGAAGGGTCCGGGGAGCTGTTTTTT
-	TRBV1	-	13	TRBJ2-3	CTTPGGNTDTQYF	TGCACCACTCCGGGGGGAAACACAGATACGCAGTATTTT
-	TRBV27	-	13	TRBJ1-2	CAASRSGTKGYTF	TGTGCCGCCTCGCGCTCCGGGACGAAAGGCTACACCTTC
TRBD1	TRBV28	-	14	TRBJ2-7	CASSPPTGAYEQYF	TGTGCCAGCAGTCCGCCTACAGGGGCCTACGAGCAGTACTTC
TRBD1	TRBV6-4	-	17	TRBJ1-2	CASSDSWEQGAWYGYTF	TGTGCCAGCAGTGACTCGTGGGAGCAGGGGGCTTGGTATGGCTACACCTTC
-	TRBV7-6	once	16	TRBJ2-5	CASSRGGLASRETQYF	TGTGCCAGCAGCCGAGGAGGGCTAGCGTCAAGAGAGACCCAGTACTTC
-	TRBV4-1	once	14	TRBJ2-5	CASSHPDFQETQYF	TGCGCCAGCAGCCACCCGGATTTCCAAGAGACCCAGTACTTC
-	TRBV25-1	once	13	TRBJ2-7	CASSGQAIYEQYF	TGTGCCAGCAGTGGACAGGCGATCTACGAGCAGTACTTC
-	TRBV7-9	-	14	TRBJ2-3	CASSSSTTTDTQYF	TGTGCCAGCAGCTCCTCGACTACCACAGATACGCAGTATTTT
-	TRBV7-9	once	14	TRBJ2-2	CASSFLLASGELFF	TGTGCCAGCAGCTTTCTTCTAGCCAGCGGGGAGCTGTTTTTT
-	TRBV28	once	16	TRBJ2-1	CASSPIFSFGNNEQFF	TGTGCCAGCAGTCCCATTTTTAGTTTTGGGAACAATGAGCAGTTCTTC
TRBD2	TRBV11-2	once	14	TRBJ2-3	CASSTGGGTDTQYF	TGTGCCAGCAGCACCGGGGGGGGCACAGATACGCAGTATTTT
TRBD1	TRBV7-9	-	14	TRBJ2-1	CASTQDRGNNEQFF	TGTGCCAGCACTCAGGACAGGGGGAACAATGAGCAGTTCTTC
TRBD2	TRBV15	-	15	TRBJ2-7	CATSKGTSGSYEQYF	TGTGCCACCAGCAAAGGGACTAGCGGGAGTTACGAGCAGTACTTC
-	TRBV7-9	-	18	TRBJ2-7	CASSLGGLVRPLAYEQYF	TGTGCCAGCAGTTTAGGTGGGCTCGTGCGGCCCCTGGCCTACGAGCAGTACTTC
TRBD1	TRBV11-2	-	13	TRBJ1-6	CASRGQLNSPLHF	TGTGCCAGCAGGGGACAGCTAAATTCACCCCTCCACTTT
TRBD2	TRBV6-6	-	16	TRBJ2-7	CASSYGSSGRTYEQYF	TGTGCCAGCAGTTACGGGAGTAGCGGGAGGACCTACGAGCAGTACTTC
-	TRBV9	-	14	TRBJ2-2	CASSVEAGLRELFF	TGTGCCAGCAGCGTAGAGGCAGGACTTCGGGAGCTGTTTTTT
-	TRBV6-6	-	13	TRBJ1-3	CASSYGSGNTIYF	TGTGCCAGCAGTTACGGCTCTGGAAACACCATATATTTT
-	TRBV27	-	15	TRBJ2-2	CASSLKPFNTGELFF	TGTGCCAGCAGTTTAAAACCGTTTAACACCGGGGAGCTGTTTTTT
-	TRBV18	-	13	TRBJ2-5	CASSGLYQETQYF	TGTGCCAGCTCCGGCTTATACCAAGAGACCCAGTACTTC
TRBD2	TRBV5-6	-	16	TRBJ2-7	CASSSGVAGYSYEQYF	TGTGCCAGCAGCTCCGGCGTAGCGGGGTATTCCTACGAGCAGTACTTC
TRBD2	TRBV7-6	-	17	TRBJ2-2	CASSRVSGGARTGELFF	TGTGCCAGCAGTAGAGTTAGCGGGGGGGCCCGGACCGGGGAGCTGTTTTTT
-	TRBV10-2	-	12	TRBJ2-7	CASSELGYEQYF	TGCGCCAGCAGTGAGTTGGGATACGAGCAGTACTTC
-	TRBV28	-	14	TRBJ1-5	CASRLGGSNQPQHF	TGTGCCAGCAGACTCGGAGGGAGCAATCAGCCCCAGCATTTT
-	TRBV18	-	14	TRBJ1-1	CASSPSGRNTEAFF	TGTGCCAGCTCACCATCGGGGAGGAACACTGAAGCTTTCTTT
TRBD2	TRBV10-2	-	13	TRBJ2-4	CASRAGEFGIQYF	TGCGCCAGCAGGGCGGGGGAGTTTGGCATTCAGTACTTC
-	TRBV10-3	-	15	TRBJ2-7	CAISDPGRGLDEQYF	TGTGCCATCAGTGACCCGGGGCGGGGGCTCGACGAGCAGTACTTC
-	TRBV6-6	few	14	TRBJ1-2	CASSPDGGYYGYTF	TGTGCCAGCAGTCCTGACGGGGGGTACTATGGCTACACCTTC
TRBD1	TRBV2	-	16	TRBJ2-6	CASKTGGHSGANVLTF	TGTGCCAGCAAAACAGGGGGACACTCTGGGGCCAACGTCCTGACTTTC
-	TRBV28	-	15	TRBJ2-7	CASSLGSKHGYEQYF	TGTGCCAGCAGTTTAGGGTCAAAACACGGCTACGAGCAGTACTTC
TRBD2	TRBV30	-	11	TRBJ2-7	CAWSWEGEQYF	TGTGCCTGGAGTTGGGAGGGCGAGCAGTACTTC
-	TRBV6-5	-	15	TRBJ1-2	CASSYGPASNYGYTF	TGTGCCAGCAGTTATGGGCCAGCTTCGAACTATGGCTACACCTTC
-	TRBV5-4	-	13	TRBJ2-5	CASSLRGEETQYF	TGTGCCAGCAGCCTACGGGGAGAAGAGACCCAGTACTTC
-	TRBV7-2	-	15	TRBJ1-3	CASSLFPGAGNTIYF	TGTGCCAGCAGCTTATTCCCGGGGGCCGGAAACACCATATATTTT
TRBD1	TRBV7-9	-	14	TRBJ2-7	CASSSRQGVEEQYF	TGTGCCAGCAGCTCTCGGCAGGGGGTGGAGGAGCAGTACTTC
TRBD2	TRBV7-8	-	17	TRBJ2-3	CASSLTTLAGGPDTQYF	TGTGCCAGCAGTTTAACGACACTAGCGGGGGGGCCCGATACGCAGTATTTT
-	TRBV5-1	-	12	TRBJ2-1	CASSPFYNEQFF	TGCGCCAGCAGCCCCTTTTACAATGAGCAGTTCTTC
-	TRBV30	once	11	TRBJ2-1	CAWSVVNEQFF	TGTGCCTGGAGTGTAGTCAATGAGCAGTTCTTC
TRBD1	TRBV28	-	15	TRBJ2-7	CASSTRQGLWYEQYF	TGTGCCAGCAGTACAAGACAGGGCCTTTGGTACGAGCAGTACTTC
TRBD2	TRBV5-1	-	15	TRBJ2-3	CASSRGGTTADTQYF	TGCGCCAGCAGCCGGGGGGGCACGACAGCAGATACGCAGTATTTT
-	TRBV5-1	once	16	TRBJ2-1	CASSWSVGGPGNEQFF	TGCGCCAGCAGCTGGTCAGTGGGGGGGCCGGGCAATGAGCAGTTCTTC
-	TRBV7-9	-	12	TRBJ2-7	CASSSFLGEQYF	TGTGCCAGCAGCTCATTCCTCGGCGAGCAGTACTTC
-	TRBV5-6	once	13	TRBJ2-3	CASSLGPGDTQYF	TGTGCCAGCAGCTTGGGCCCAGGGGATACGCAGTATTTT
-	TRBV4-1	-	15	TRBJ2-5	CASSQDLTGQETQYF	TGCGCCAGCAGCCAAGATTTAACAGGTCAAGAGACCCAGTACTTC
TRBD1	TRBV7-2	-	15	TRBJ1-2	CASSPHRGHNYGYTF	TGTGCCAGCAGCCCCCACAGGGGGCACAACTATGGCTACACCTTC